This TCR beta chain was documented in a study of lymphopenia after photon versus proton radiotherapy. Sequenced by immunoSEQ multiplex PCR; TCRdb stores in-frame clones only, minus some. The data contain roughly 65,000 clones, roughly 90% of them seen just once; the ten biggest clones take up about 3.1%. The sample was peripheral blood, taken from a patient treated with photon-based radiotherapy. The TCR originated in a woman in her sixties or seventies with pancreatic cancer.

The CDR3 region is CASSYIEAFF. The DNA for the CDR3 is TGTGCCAGCAGCTATATAGAAGCTTTCTTT. V and J are TRBV7-2 and TRBJ1-1; unclear D gene. Germline lookup yields CDR1 SGHTA and CDR2 FQGNSA. V gave up 4 bases and J gave up 8 bases, with 5 bases separating them. This CDR3 spans 10 amino acids.